This T cell receptor (beta chain) was profiled in a study of cytomegalovirus exposure and HLA in healthy donors. General study results and limits: Common viral pathogens seemed to be connected with several of the most significant clusters, according to a later analysis. Published work reported that the classifier diagnosed cytomegalovirus status with high specificity and sensitivity.

60 Vbeta and 13 Jbeta primers were used in PCR. TCRdb's copy holds only in-frame clones and misses some; the assay was immunoSEQ multiplex PCR. The sample lists around 180,000 clones; approximately 80% were seen once. Losses at the gene ends were 0 bases for V and 6 bases for J; bases not matched to a gene: 7. Germline CDR1 reads MNHEY; CDR2 reads SVGAGI. The CDR3 contains 15 residues. On this clone itself: As yet, its antigen is unknown.

This TCR was sampled from a boy between 2 and 10 years old in good health and CMV-seronegative. V usage is TRBV6-5 and J usage is TRBJ1-2; 7 bases fit TRBD1. Sample: PBMCs. CDR3 region: CASSYSRGGWNGYTF. The DNA for the CDR3 is TGTGCCAGCAGTTACTCGAGAGGGGGCTGGAATGGCTACACCTTC.